The 10 T cell receptor beta chains presented below share a single source sample, sequenced in a study of cytomegalovirus exposure and HLA in healthy donors. The primer mix had 60 Vbeta and 13 Jbeta primers. TCRdb's copy holds only in-frame clones and misses some; the assay was immunoSEQ multiplex PCR. The sample holds 85,000 to 95,000 clones, about 7.6% seen once. The sequenced sample was PBMCs. These receptor sequences come from a man in his fifties in good health and CMV-seronegative.

This clone was recorded a few times. This chain joins TRBV10-1 and TRBJ2-1; the D gene is possibly TRBD1 (6 bases). The V end lost 3 bases, the J end lost 3 bases, and 12 bases lay between the germline ends. The CDR3 extends over 15 amino acids. CDR1 and CDR2 (germline): WNHNN, SYGVQD (reference sequence). This CDR3 is CASSDLQGGYNEQFF. The CDR3 DNA follows: TGCGCCAGCAGTGATCTACAAGGGGGCTACAATGAGCAGTTCTTC.

There are a few counts of this clone. The chain is built from TRBV5-4 and TRBJ2-1, with D possibly TRBD2 on 6 matching bases. The CDR3 has 16 amino acids. Germline V lookup: CDR1 SGHNT, CDR2 YYREEE (reference sequence). Trimming shortened V by 0 bases and J by 5 bases, and 15 bases separated the two germline ends. CDR3 DNA: TGTGCCAGCAGCTTGGGCCGCGGGACCCTCAACAATGAGCAGTTCTTC. Translated, it gives CASSLGRGTLNNEQFF. Based on the CDR3 plus reference TRBV5-4 and TRBJ2-1, the full variable domain is ETGVTQSPTHLIKTRGQQVTLRCSSQSGHNTVSWYQQALGQGPQFIFQYYREEENGRGNFPPRFSGLQFPNYSSELNVNALELDDSALYLCASSLGRGTLNNEQFFGPGTRLTVL.

Here the CDR3 reads CASSGQALKDEQYF. CDR3 coding DNA: TGTGCCAGCAGCGGTCAGGCCCTCAAAGACGAGCAGTACTTC. This chain links TRBV11-2 with TRBJ2-5, with D unresolved. The end of the DNA aligns better with TRBJ2-7, so the J call may be wrong. Germline CDR1 reads SGHAT; CDR2 reads FQNNGV. The CDR3 sequence is 14 residues long.

This clone was recorded a few times. This sequence joins TRBV7-7 and TRBJ2-3, with D tentatively TRBD1 (7 bases). Germline CDR1 is SSHAT and CDR2 is FNYEAQ (reference sequence). CDR3 size: 13 residues. The CDR3 coding sequence is TGTGCTAGCGGAACAGGGGGCACAGATACGCAGTATTTT. It is translated as CASGTGGTDTQYF. The full variable domain, completed using reference TRBV7-7 and TRBJ2-3, is GAGVSQSPRYKVTKRGQDVTLRCDPISSHATLYWYQQALGQGPEFLTYFNYEAQPDKSGLPSDRFSAERPEGSISTLTIQRTEQRDSAMYRCASGTGGTDTQYFGPGTRLTVL.

This clone was seen many times. The rearrangement links TRBV9 to TRBJ1-2; D is uncertain. V was cut by 0 bases and J by 4 bases, with 13 bases left in between. There are 15 residues in the CDR3. Germline V gene lookup returns CDR1 SGDLS and CDR2 YYNGEE. Here the CDR3 reads CASSVGGFRSYGYTF. The CDR3 DNA reads TGTGCCAGCAGCGTAGGAGGGTTTAGATCCTATGGCTACACCTTC.

This rearrangement joins TRBV28 to TRBJ1-4, with D tentatively TRBD1 (6 bases). Germline values: CDR1 MDHEN, CDR2 SYDVKM. The length of the CDR3 is 14 residues. The germline V and J ends were trimmed by 2 bases and 8 bases, with 12 bases remaining between them. The CDR3 is CASSLADSSEKLFF. The DNA of the CDR3 is TGTGCCAGCAGTTTAGCGGACAGCTCAGAAAAACTGTTTTTT.

The chain is built from TRBV19 and TRBJ2-3; 8 bases match TRBD2. The trim removed 3 bases at V and 4 bases at J, leaving 12 bases unmatched. The CDR3 has 17 amino acids. The germline V gene has CDR1 LNHDA and CDR2 SQIVND (reference sequence). CDR3 sequence reads: CASSIRRPGLGPDTQYF. CDR3 DNA sequence: TGTGCCAGTAGTATTCGTAGGCCGGGACTAGGACCAGATACGCAGTATTTT.

This clone was recorded a few times. J is TRBJ1-5 and V is TRBV6-1, with 10 positions matching TRBD1. CDR3 length equals 15 residues. CDR1 and CDR2 from the germline V gene are MNHNS and SASEGT. Germline trimming cut 4 bases from V and 6 bases from J; bases unmatched to any gene: 6. The CDR3 bases are TGTGCCAGCAGTGTTGACAGGGGGCTTGGTCAGCCCCAGCATTTT. It translates to CASSVDRGLGQPQHF.

This clone was seen a handful of times. This sequence joins TRBV29-1 and TRBJ1-4, with D unclear. The V and J ends lost 4 bases and 8 bases respectively, with 8 bases between them. The length of the CDR3 is 11 residues. Germline values: CDR1 SQVTM, CDR2 ANQGSEA. Written as DNA, the CDR3 is TGCAGCGTTGTAGTCACGGAAAAACTGTTTTTT. Translated, it gives CSVVVTEKLFF. The full variable domain, its missing parts supplied by reference TRBV29-1 and TRBJ1-4, is SAVISQKPSRDICQRGTSLTIQCQVDSQVTMMFWYRQQPGQSLTLIATANQGSEATYESGFVIDKFPISRPNLTFSTLTVSNMSPEDSSIYLCSVVVTEKLFFGSGTQLSVL.

This clone appeared a few times. At one end the junction does not follow the germline gene, possibly because of a read error. The chain joins TRBV29-1 to TRBJ2-4; 10 positions match TRBD2. CDR1 is SQVTM and CDR2 is ANQGSEA in the germline V gene. The CDR3 has 11 amino acids. The CDR3 DNA is TGCAGCGCATCTAGCGGGGGTAATCCGGACTTC. Translating gives CSASSGGNPDF.